This TCR beta chain was recorded in a study of T-cell reconstitution after alpha-beta-depleted transplantation in children. Overall study results and limits: Newly produced T cells mostly accounted for T-cell counts and diversity one year post-transplant. Reportedly, only several hundred clones from non-depleted graft cells drove alpha-beta T-cell counts at about two months.

Germline V gene data show CDR1 as SQVTM and CDR2 as ANQGSEA. The CDR3 has 12 amino acids. Trimming stripped 8 bases from V and 2 bases from J, with 12 bases between. This clonotype was recorded a few times. The antigen is undetermined. This sample's TCRbeta library carried unique molecular identifier barcodes. TCRdb analysed the PCR reads with MiXCR anew, one entry per CDR3 protein. The data hold nearly 350,000 distinct CDR3 sequences, with around 15% observed a single time. The sample here was PBMCs, mostly from graft donor cells, taken 360 days after TCRalphabeta/CD19-depleted stem cell transplant. This sequence was found in a male patient aged 2 to 10 who had a stem cell transplant for acute lymphoblastic leukemia, so the T cells may come from the graft donor. The rearrangement joins TRBV29-1 to TRBJ1-2, with D perhaps matching TRBD1 (5 bases). The DNA of the CDR3 is TGCAGCACTCCGACAGCCAACTATGGCTACACCTTC. Its translation: CSTPTANYGYTF.